The 31 T cell receptor beta chains below were found in one sample sequenced in a study of blood T cell repertoires in COVID-19. Assay used: immunoSEQ multiplex PCR; TCRdb lists only in-frame clones, some missing. The sample has 150,000 to 200,000 clones, approximately 85% seen once. The sequenced sample consisted of peripheral blood. Every receptor here comes from a woman older than 75 with COVID-19, enrolled during active disease.

The rearrangement links TRBV9 to TRBJ1-1; 8 bases are shared with TRBD1. Germline CDR1 is SGDLS and CDR2 is YYNGEE. V gave up 3 bases and J gave up 4 bases; unmatched junction bases: 11. The CDR3 length is 16 residues. The CDR3 coding sequence is TGTGCCAGCAGCGCGACAGGGGCCCCAACTGGCACTGAAGCTTTCTTT. Translated: CASSATGAPTGTEAFF. Using reference TRBV9 and TRBJ1-1 for the parts outside the CDR3, the full variable domain is DSGVTQTPKHLITATGQRVTLRCSPRSGDLSVYWYQQSLDQGLQFLIQYYNGEERAKGNILERFSAQQFPDLHSELNLSSLELGDSALYFCASSATGAPTGTEAFFGQGTRLTVV.

This chain uses TRBV25-1 with TRBJ1-1; TRBD1 might be the D (5 bases). V lost 9 bases and J lost 0, with 11 bases in between. The CDR3 consists of 13 residues. Germline CDR1 is MGHDK and CDR2 is SYGVNS. The CDR3 sequence: CASDAGVNTEAFF. CDR3 nucleotide sequence: TGTGCCAGTGACGCGGGGGTGAACACTGAAGCTTTCTTT.

The V gene is TRBV6-4, the J gene TRBJ1-6, with D perhaps matching TRBD1 (6 bases). This CDR3 region has 15 residues. The V gene's germline CDR1 is MRHNA and CDR2 SNTAGT. The germline V and J ends were trimmed by 5 bases and 6 bases, with 14 bases remaining between them. The CDR3 coding sequence is TGTGCCAGCAGTCCCGAGACAGGCCTTAATTCACCCCTCCACTTT. Its translation: CASSPETGLNSPLHF.

In DNA form, the CDR3 reads TGTGCCAGCAGTGAGGGCAGCCCCTACGAGCAGTACTTC. Translating it yields CASSEGSPYEQYF. The rearrangement joins TRBV6-1 to TRBJ2-7; the D is unclear. CDR3 length: 13 residues. The germline V gene encodes CDR1 MNHNS and CDR2 SASEGT. With 3 bases removed from V and 2 bases from J, the gap between germline ends came to 8 bases.

The J gene is TRBJ2-5, the V gene TRBV5-4, with TRBD1 as a possible D gene (5 bases). Germline values: CDR1 SGHNT, CDR2 YYREEE (reference sequence). Trimming took off 0 bases at V and 2 bases at J, with 11 bases between the two ends. The CDR3 is 15 amino acids. CDR3 sequence reads: CASSLVGSGQETQYF. The CDR3 nucleotides read TGTGCCAGCAGCTTGGTGGGCTCAGGGCAAGAGACCCAGTACTTC. Together with reference TRBV5-4 and TRBJ2-5, the CDR3 gives the full variable domain: ETGVTQSPTHLIKTRGQQVTLRCSSQSGHNTVSWYQQALGQGPQFIFQYYREEENGRGNFPPRFSGLQFPNYSSELNVNALELDDSALYLCASSLVGSGQETQYFGPGTRLLVL.

The chain couples TRBV5-8 to TRBJ1-1, with a possible D match to TRBD1 (5 bases). This CDR3 is built from 15 residues. Trimming removed 4 bases from V and 1 base from J, with 14 bases in between. Germline assignment: CDR1 SGHTS and CDR2 YDEGEE. CDR3 nucleotide sequence: TGTGCCAGCAGCGGGGGGACGGCTAAGAACACTGAAGCTTTCTTT. Residues: CASSGGTAKNTEAFF. The entire variable domain, with the rest obtained from reference TRBV5-8 and TRBJ1-1, is as follows: EAGVTQSPTHLIKTRGQQATLRCSPISGHTSVYWYQQALGLGLQFLLWYDEGEERNRGNFPPRFSGRQFPNYSSELNVNALELEDSALYLCASSGGTAKNTEAFFGQGTRLTVV.

This clone was counted a single time. This chain connects TRBV20-1 to TRBJ2-3, with 10 bases lining up with TRBD2. Germline CDR1 DFQATT, CDR2 SNEGSKA (reference sequence). The CDR3 is 11 residues long. The trim removed 6 bases at V and 8 bases at J, leaving 2 bases unmatched. The CDR3 coding sequence is TGCAGTGCGAGCGGGAGGGGTACGCAGTATTTT. Translation gives CSASGRGTQYF.

The chain uses TRBV18 and TRBJ2-3; D remains unclear. V lost 0 bases to trimming and J lost 8 bases, with 12 bases between them. The CDR3 covers 14 residues. CDR1 KGHSH and CDR2 LQKENI come from the germline V gene. The CDR3 sequence: CASSPPDSLGTQYF. As DNA, the CDR3 is TGTGCCAGCTCACCACCAGACTCTCTGGGTACGCAGTATTTT.

The chain joins TRBV20-1 to TRBJ2-1, with 13 bases that match TRBD2. CDR1 and CDR2 (germline): DFQATT, SNEGSKA (reference sequence). V lost 3 bases to trimming and J lost 0 bases; unmatched junction nucleotides: 8. The CDR3 is made up of 18 amino acids. CDR3 amino acids: CSASGGLAGVGSYNEQFF. In DNA form, the CDR3 reads TGCAGTGCTAGTGGTGGACTAGCGGGAGTTGGCTCCTACAATGAGCAGTTCTTC.

The chain links TRBV9 to TRBJ2-7; D is unresolved. This CDR3 is built from 15 residues. V gave up 0 bases and J gave up 3 bases, with 13 bases separating them. Looked up from germline, CDR1 is SGDLS and CDR2 is YYNGEE. CDR3 coding DNA: TGTGCCAGCAGCGTAGCTCCAGGCTCCATCTACGAGCAGTACTTC. This translates into CASSVAPGSIYEQYF.

CDR3 bases: TGTGCCAGCTCACAAAGCGTAGGCACAGATACGCAGTATTTT. Its translation: CASSQSVGTDTQYF. The chain recombines TRBV18 with TRBJ2-3; D remains ambiguous. This CDR3 has 14 residues. The V and J ends lost 4 bases and 1 base respectively, with 9 bases between them. Per the germline V gene, CDR1 is KGHSH and CDR2 is LQKENI.

The rearrangement joins TRBV9 to TRBJ2-7; a possible D gene is TRBD1 (5 bases). Germline V gene sequence: CDR1 SGDLS, CDR2 YYNGEE. V was trimmed by 0 bases and J by 3 bases, leaving 16 bases between them. This CDR3 spans 16 amino acids. CDR3 sequence reads: CASSVDSGQPRYEQYF. The CDR3, as DNA: TGTGCCAGCAGCGTAGATTCAGGGCAACCCCGCTACGAGCAGTACTTC.

The rearrangement joins TRBV30 to TRBJ1-1, with D possibly matching TRBD1 (5 bases). This CDR3 has 12 amino acids. V was cut by 4 bases and J by 4 bases, with 10 bases left in between. Per the germline V gene, CDR1 is GTSNPN and CDR2 is SVGIG (reference sequence). CDR3 bases: TGTGCCTGGACCCTGGGGGGCACTGAAGCTTTCTTT. Its translation: CAWTLGGTEAFF.

The chain couples TRBV6-5 to TRBJ1-2; TRBD1 aligns across 9 bases. The germline V gene encodes CDR1 MNHEY and CDR2 SVGAGI. This CDR3 is built from 15 residues. The V gene end was trimmed by 7 bases and the J gene end by 3 bases; junction bases not matched to a gene: 9. In DNA, the CDR3 is TGTGCCAGCACCTTTCGGGACAGGGCATACTATGGCTACACCTTC. Amino acids: CASTFRDRAYYGYTF.

This sequence joins TRBV7-6 and TRBJ1-5; D gene uncertain. Trimming took off 5 bases at V and 5 bases at J, with 13 bases between the two ends. The germline V gene has CDR1 SGHVS and CDR2 FNYEAQ. The CDR3 contains 14 residues. The CDR3 DNA reads as TGTGCCAGCAGCCCCTTCCGTGGAGATCAGCCCCAGCATTTT. As protein: CASSPFRGDQPQHF.

This clone was detected only once. This chain joins TRBV11-1 and TRBJ2-7; 9 bases align to TRBD1. The V gene end was trimmed by 3 bases and the J gene end by 6 bases; junction bases not matched to a gene: 9. The germline CDR1 and CDR2 sequences are SGHAT and FQDESV (reference sequence). The CDR3 is made up of 15 amino acids. CDR3 DNA: TGTGCCAGCAGCTTGACCGGGACAGGGAACCCCGAGCAGTACTTC. This codes for CASSLTGTGNPEQYF.

This clone was counted only a few times. This chain joins TRBV6-5 and TRBJ1-5, with D possibly TRBD1 on 6 matching bases. Germline V CDR1 and CDR2: MNHEY, SVGAGI. The V gene lost 4 bases and the J gene lost 7 bases, with 11 bases spanning the gap. The CDR3 runs to 13 residues. DNA for the CDR3: TGTGCCAGCAGTTCTGGGGGGGGCCAGCCCCAGCATTTT. Translation: CASSSGGGQPQHF.

This rearrangement joins TRBV30 to TRBJ2-1, with 12 bases fitting TRBD2. Germline-derived CDR1 and CDR2 are GTSNPN and SVGIG (reference sequence). CDR3 length equals 20 residues. Unmatched junction bases numbered 20, after V lost 3 bases and J lost 5 bases. For the CDR3, the DNA is TGTGCCTGGAGCCGACTAGCGGGGGTCCTTACTCTCAATGCCCACAATGAGCAGTTCTTC. It codes for CAWSRLAGVLTLNAHNEQFF.

This chain joins TRBV27 and TRBJ2-3; 11 nucleotides agree with TRBD2. This CDR3 has 15 residues. Unmatched junction bases numbered 4, after V lost 2 bases and J lost 6 bases. Germline CDR1 and CDR2: MNHEY and SMNVEV (reference sequence). The CDR3 DNA reads as TGTGCCAGCAGTTTAAGTCTAGCGGGAGGTGATACGCAGTATTTT. It codes for CASSLSLAGGDTQYF.

This clone appeared a few times. Additional DNA sequences in this sample encode the identical CDR3. The chain links TRBV18 to TRBJ1-5, with D possibly TRBD1 on 6 matching bases. The germline V gene encodes CDR1 KGHSH and CDR2 LQKENI. The CDR3 totals 13 residues. V lost 3 bases and J 6 bases, leaving 9 bases between the germline ends. The CDR3 loop is CASSPGRGQPQHF. In DNA, the CDR3 is TGTGCCAGCTCACCGGGCAGGGGTCAGCCCCAGCATTTT.

The rearrangement joins TRBV5-1 to TRBJ2-5; TRBD1 matches at 10 bases. J gave up 5 bases and V 0 bases, and 10 bases lay outside the gene matches. CDR1 and CDR2 (germline): SGHRS, YFSETQ. The CDR3 has 17 residues. The CDR3 coding sequence is TGCGCCAGCAGCTTGGGAGACAGGGGGCTAGTTGGGGAGACCCAGTACTTC. It encodes CASSLGDRGLVGETQYF.

The chain recombines TRBV5-1 with TRBJ1-1; TRBD1 might be the D (5 bases). Per germline, CDR1 SGHRS and CDR2 YFSETQ. CDR3 length: 16 residues. Trimming cost V 0 bases and J 1 base, with 13 bases left between them. In DNA form, the CDR3 reads TGCGCCAGCAGCTTGGGGCCAGGGTGGGGGAACACTGAAGCTTTCTTT. It specifies CASSLGPGWGNTEAFF. The variable domain in full, completed from reference TRBV5-1 and TRBJ1-1, reads KAGVTQTPRYLIKTRGQQVTLSCSPISGHRSVSWYQQTPGQGLQFLFEYFSETQRNKGNFPGRFSGRQFSNSRSEMNVSTLELGDSALYLCASSLGPGWGNTEAFFGQGTRLTVV.

J is TRBJ2-1 and V is TRBV5-1; D remains unclear. Trimming shortened V by 4 bases and J by 0 bases, and 8 bases separated the two germline ends. The CDR3 has 14 amino acids. CDR1 and CDR2 from the germline V gene are SGHRS and YFSETQ. The DNA of the CDR3 is TGCGCCAGCAGCCCCCCCTCCTCCTACAATGAGCAGTTCTTC. It codes for CASSPPSSYNEQFF.

The chain links TRBV28 to TRBJ2-7, with 9 bases that match TRBD1. Germline V gene sequence: CDR1 MDHEN, CDR2 SYDVKM. V lost 5 bases and J lost 3; bases outside the gene matches: 11. This CDR3 is built from 16 residues. CDR3 nucleotide sequence: TGTGCCAGCAGTACGGGCTCCGGGACAGGGCGCTACGAGCAGTACTTC. Amino acid sequence: CASSTGSGTGRYEQYF.

This clone was observed a single time. V is TRBV2 and J is TRBJ2-7; D possibly corresponds to TRBD1 (5 bases). The CDR3 has 14 residues. Germline CDR1 reads SNHLY; CDR2 reads FYNNEI. With 6 bases removed from V and 2 bases from J, the gap between germline ends came to 14 bases. The CDR3 DNA reads TGTGCCAGCAGGGTTACAGGAGAGGCCTACGAGCAGTACTTC. It yields the protein CASRVTGEAYEQYF.

This clone was recorded once. The rearrangement uses TRBV6-1 and TRBJ2-5; 10 bases map to TRBD1. V gave up 2 bases and J gave up 5 bases; unmatched junction bases: 2. The CDR3 contains 14 residues. Looked up from germline, CDR1 is MNHNS and CDR2 is SASEGT. The CDR3 reads CASSERDRGETQYF. The CDR3 coding sequence is TGTGCCAGCAGTGAAAGGGACAGGGGTGAGACCCAGTACTTC.

V is TRBV7-8 and J is TRBJ1-1; D is possibly TRBD1 (6 bases). The CDR3 is made up of 16 amino acids. Trimming removed 8 bases at V and 4 bases at J, with 23 bases between. From germline, CDR1 is SGHVS and CDR2 FQNEAQ. Here the CDR3 reads CASDLRGGRSGTEAFF. CDR3 bases: TGTGCCAGCGATCTTAGGGGGGGGCGATCAGGCACTGAAGCTTTCTTT.

The V and J genes are TRBV11-2 and TRBJ2-5; maybe TRBD2 (7 bases). Per germline, CDR1 SGHAT and CDR2 FQNNGV. CDR3 length equals 14 residues. Between the trimmed V and J ends, which lost 4 bases and 13 bases, there was a span of 22 bases. CDR3 amino acids: CASSSLAEGGERYF. The CDR3 nucleotides read TGTGCCAGCAGCTCGCTAGCGGAGGGGGGAGAGCGGTACTTC. Drawing the rest from reference TRBV11-2 and TRBJ2-5, the complete variable domain is EAGVAQSPRYKIIEKRQSVAFWCNPISGHATLYWYQQILGQGPKLLIQFQNNGVVDDSQLPKDRFSAERLKGVDSTLKIQPAKLEDSAVYLCASSSLAEGGERYFGPGTRLLVL.

This chain connects TRBV18 to TRBJ1-6, with D perhaps TRBD1 (6 bases). Trimming removed 6 bases at V and 6 bases at J, with 21 bases between. The CDR3 is 17 residues long. CDR1 is KGHSH and CDR2 is LQKENI in the germline V gene. The CDR3 bases are TGTGCCAGCTCCAAATCTGCCCTGGGGGCAGTTAATTCACCCCTCCACTTT. Its translation is CASSKSALGAVNSPLHF. The entire variable domain, with the rest obtained from reference TRBV18 and TRBJ1-6, is as follows: NAGVMQNPRHLVRRRGQEARLRCSPMKGHSHVYWYRQLPEEGLKFMVYLQKENIIDESGMPKERFSAEFPKEGPSILRIQQVVRGDSAAYFCASSKSALGAVNSPLHFGNGTRLTVT.

This sequence joins TRBV10-3 and TRBJ1-1, with 10 bases aligning to TRBD1. Unmatched junction bases numbered 7, after V lost 6 bases and J lost 6 bases. The CDR3 has 14 residues. In germline, CDR1 is ENHRY, CDR2 SYGVKD. CDR3: CAISGTGVKAEAFF. The DNA of the CDR3 is TGTGCCATCAGCGGGACAGGGGTCAAGGCTGAAGCTTTCTTT.

This clone was seen a handful of times. V usage is TRBV24-1 and J usage is TRBJ2-3; D is possibly TRBD1 (6 bases). Germline V gives CDR1 KGHDR, CDR2 SFDVKD. This CDR3 comprises 16 residues. Trimming took off 4 bases at V and 4 bases at J, with 17 bases between the two ends. The CDR3 coding sequence is TGTGCCACCAGTGAAGGACAGTTAAACCGCCCAGATACGCAGTATTTT. Protein: CATSEGQLNRPDTQYF.